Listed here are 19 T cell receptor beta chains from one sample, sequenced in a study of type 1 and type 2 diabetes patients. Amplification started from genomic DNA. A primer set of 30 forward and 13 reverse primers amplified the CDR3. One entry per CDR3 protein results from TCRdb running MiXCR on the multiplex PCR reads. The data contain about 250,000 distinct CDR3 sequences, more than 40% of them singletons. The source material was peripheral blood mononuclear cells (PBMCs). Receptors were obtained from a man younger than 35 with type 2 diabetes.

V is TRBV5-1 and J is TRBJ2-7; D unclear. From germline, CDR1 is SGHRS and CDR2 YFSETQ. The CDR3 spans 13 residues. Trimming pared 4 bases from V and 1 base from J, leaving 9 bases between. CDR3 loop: CASSGYGSYEQYF. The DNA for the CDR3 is TGCGCCAGCAGCGGGTACGGGTCCTACGAGCAGTACTTC.

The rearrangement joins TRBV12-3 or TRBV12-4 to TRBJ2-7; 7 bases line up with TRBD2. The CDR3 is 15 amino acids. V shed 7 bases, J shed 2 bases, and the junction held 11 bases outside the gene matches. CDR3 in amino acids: CASTSGSGTTYEQYF. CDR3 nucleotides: TGTGCCAGCACCTCCGGGAGCGGGACTACCTACGAGCAGTACTTC.

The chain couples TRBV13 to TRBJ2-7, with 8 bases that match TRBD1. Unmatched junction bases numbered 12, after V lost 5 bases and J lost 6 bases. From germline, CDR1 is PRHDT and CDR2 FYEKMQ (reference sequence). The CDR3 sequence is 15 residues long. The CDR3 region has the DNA TGTGCCAGCAGCCCCCTTGGGACAGGAGCTTCCGAGCAGTACTTC. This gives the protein CASSPLGTGASEQYF.

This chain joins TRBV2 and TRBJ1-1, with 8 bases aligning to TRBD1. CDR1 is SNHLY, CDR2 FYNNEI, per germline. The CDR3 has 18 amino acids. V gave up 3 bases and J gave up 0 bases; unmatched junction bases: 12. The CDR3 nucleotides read TGTGCCAGCAGTGAGTTACCGGGACAGGCCTTCATGAACACTGAAGCTTTCTTT. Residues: CASSELPGQAFMNTEAFF.

CDR3 loop: CAISEMGTEAFF. The CDR3 DNA follows: TGTGCCATCAGTGAGATGGGCACTGAAGCTTTCTTT. The chain combines TRBV10-3 with TRBJ1-1, with D unresolved. The CDR3 contains 12 residues. CDR1 is ENHRY and CDR2 is SYGVKD in the germline V gene. Trimming left V 2 bases short and J 4 bases short, with 5 bases between.

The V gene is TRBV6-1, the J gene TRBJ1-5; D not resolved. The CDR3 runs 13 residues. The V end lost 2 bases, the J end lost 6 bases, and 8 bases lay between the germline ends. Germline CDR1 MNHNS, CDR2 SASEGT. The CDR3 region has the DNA TGTGCCAGCAGTGAACCCGGCATTCAGCCCCAGCATTTT. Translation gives CASSEPGIQPQHF.

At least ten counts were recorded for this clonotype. The CDR3 DNA sequence: TGTGCCAGCAGCCAAGGTGGACAGCAAAATGAAAAACTGTTTTTT. Its protein product is CASSQGGQQNEKLFF. The V gene is TRBV7-8, the J gene TRBJ1-4, with D possibly matching TRBD1 (6 bases). The V end lost 5 bases, the J end lost 5 bases, and 15 bases lay between the germline ends. The CDR3 runs 15 residues. The V gene's germline CDR1 is SGHVS and CDR2 FQNEAQ.

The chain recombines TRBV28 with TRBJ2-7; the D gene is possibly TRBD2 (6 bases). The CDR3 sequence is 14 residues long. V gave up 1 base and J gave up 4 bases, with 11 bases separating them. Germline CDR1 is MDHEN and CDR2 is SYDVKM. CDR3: CASSLSGELYEQYF. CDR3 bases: TGTGCCAGCAGTTTATCGGGGGAATTATACGAGCAGTACTTC.

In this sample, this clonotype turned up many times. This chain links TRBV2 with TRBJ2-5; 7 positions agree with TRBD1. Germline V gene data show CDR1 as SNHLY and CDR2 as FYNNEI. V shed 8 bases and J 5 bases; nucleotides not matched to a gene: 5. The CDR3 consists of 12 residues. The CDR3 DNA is TGTGCCAGCCGACAGGGCAGGGAGACCCAGTACTTC. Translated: CASRQGRETQYF. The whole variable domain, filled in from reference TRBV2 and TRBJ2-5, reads EPEVTQTPSHQVTQMGQEVILRCVPISNHLYFYWYRQILGQKVEFLVSFYNNEISEKSEIFDDQFSVERPDGSNFTLKIRSTKLEDSAMYFCASRQGRETQYFGPGTRLLVL.

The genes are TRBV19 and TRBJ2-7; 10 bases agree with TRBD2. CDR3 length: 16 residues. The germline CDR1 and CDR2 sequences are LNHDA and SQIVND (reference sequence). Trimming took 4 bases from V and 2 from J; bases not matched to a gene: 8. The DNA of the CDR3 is TGTGCCAGTAGTAACCCGGGACTAGCGAGCACCTACGAGCAGTACTTC. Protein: CASSNPGLASTYEQYF. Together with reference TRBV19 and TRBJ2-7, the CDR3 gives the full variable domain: DGGITQSPKYLFRKEGQNVTLSCEQNLNHDAMYWYRQDPGQGLRLIYYSQIVNDFQKGDIAEGYSVSREKKESFPLTVTSAQKNPTAFYLCASSNPGLASTYEQYFGPGTRLTVT.

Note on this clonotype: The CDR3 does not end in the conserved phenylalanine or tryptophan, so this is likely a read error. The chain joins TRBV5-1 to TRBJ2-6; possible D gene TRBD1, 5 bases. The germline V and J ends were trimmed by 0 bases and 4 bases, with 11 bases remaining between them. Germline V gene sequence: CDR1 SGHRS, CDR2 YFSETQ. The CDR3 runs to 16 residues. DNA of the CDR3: TGCGCCAGCAGCTTGGCCCAGGGCCCAGGGGCCAACGTCCTGACTTCC. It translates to CASSLAQGPGANVLTS.

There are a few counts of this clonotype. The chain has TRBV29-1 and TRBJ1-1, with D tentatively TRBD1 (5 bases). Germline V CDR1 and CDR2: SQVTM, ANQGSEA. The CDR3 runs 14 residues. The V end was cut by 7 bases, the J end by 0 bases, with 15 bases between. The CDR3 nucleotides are TGCAGCGCAAAACGGACACCCATGAACACTGAAGCTTTCTTT. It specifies CSAKRTPMNTEAFF.

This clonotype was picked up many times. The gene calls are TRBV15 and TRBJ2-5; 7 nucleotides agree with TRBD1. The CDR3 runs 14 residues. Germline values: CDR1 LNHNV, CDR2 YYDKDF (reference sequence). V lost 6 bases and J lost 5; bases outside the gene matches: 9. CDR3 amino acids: CATRKTGMGETQYF. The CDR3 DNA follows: TGTGCCACCAGGAAGACAGGGATGGGGGAGACCCAGTACTTC.

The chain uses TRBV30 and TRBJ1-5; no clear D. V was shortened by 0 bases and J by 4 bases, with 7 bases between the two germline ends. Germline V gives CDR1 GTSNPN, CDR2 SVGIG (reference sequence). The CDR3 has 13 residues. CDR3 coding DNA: TGTGCCTGGAGTGTGCCGGGGAATCAGCCCCAGCATTTT. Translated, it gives CAWSVPGNQPQHF. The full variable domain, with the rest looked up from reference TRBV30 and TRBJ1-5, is SQTIHQWPATLVQPVGSPLSLECTVEGTSNPNLYWYRQAAGRGLQLLFYSVGIGQISSEVPQNLSASRPQDRQFILSSKKLLLSDSGFYLCAWSVPGNQPQHFGDGTRLSIL.

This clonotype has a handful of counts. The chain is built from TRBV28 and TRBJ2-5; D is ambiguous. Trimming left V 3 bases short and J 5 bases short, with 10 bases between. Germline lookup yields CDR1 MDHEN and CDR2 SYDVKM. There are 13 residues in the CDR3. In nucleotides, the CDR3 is TGTGCCAGCAGTTTTCCCGCCCTGGAGACCCAGTACTTC. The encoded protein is CASSFPALETQYF.

This chain's CDR3 is CASSLDRTLHNEKLFF. The CDR3 DNA is TGTGCCAGCAGTCTGGACAGGACATTGCATAATGAAAAACTGTTTTTT. The chain joins TRBV12-3 or TRBV12-4 to TRBJ1-4, with 7 bases identical to TRBD1. Germline trimming cut 5 bases from V and 4 bases from J; bases unmatched to any gene: 10. The length of the CDR3 is 16 residues.

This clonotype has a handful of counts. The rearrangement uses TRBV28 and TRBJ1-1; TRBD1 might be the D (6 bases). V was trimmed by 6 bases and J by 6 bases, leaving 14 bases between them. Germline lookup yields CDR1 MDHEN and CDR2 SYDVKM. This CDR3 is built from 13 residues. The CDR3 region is CASRSQGRAEAFF. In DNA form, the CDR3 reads TGTGCCAGCAGGTCGCAGGGGAGAGCTGAAGCTTTCTTT.

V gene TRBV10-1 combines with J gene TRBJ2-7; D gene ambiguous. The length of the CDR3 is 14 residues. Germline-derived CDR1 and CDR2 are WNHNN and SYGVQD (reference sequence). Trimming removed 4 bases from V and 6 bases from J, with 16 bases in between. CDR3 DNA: TGCGCCAGCAGTGCTTCGCACACTCTGGCCGAGCAGTACTTC. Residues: CASSASHTLAEQYF.

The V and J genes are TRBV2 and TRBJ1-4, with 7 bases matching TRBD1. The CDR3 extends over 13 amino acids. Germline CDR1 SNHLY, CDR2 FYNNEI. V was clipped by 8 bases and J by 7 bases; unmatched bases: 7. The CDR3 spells CASAAAGGEKLFF. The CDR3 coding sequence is TGTGCCAGCGCGGCGGCAGGGGGTGAAAAACTGTTTTTT.